A selection of T cell receptor beta chains follows, all from one sample in a study of blood T cells in healthy people across ages. Each CDR3 protein gets one entry after TCRdb re-called the 5' RACE reads with MiXCR. In the table there are 760,000 or so distinct CDR3 sequences, just under 25% of which are singletons. Separately, the same data were catalogued under a study of T cells of mothers and their children.

Sequences were obtained from blood. The receptor set was obtained from a boy aged 5 to 17 in good health. CDR3s include the opening cysteine and the closing phenylalanine or tryptophan. Each record gives: clone size, J gene, CDR3 length, V gene, D gene, CDR3 DNA, CDR3 protein. The D gene is left open where the match is weak. The size entry is marked missing in some rows and otherwise reads once, few, many or a size class.

clone size: -
J gene: TRBJ2-1
CDR3 length: 16
V gene: TRBV6-5
D gene: TRBD2
CDR3 DNA: TGTGCCAGCAGTTACTCGTTAGCGGGGTCCTACAATGAGCAGTTCTTC
CDR3 protein: CASSYSLAGSYNEQFF

clone size: few
J gene: TRBJ1-2
CDR3 length: 11
V gene: TRBV7-9
D gene: -
CDR3 DNA: TGTGCCAGCAGCGAGACAGGTTTTTATGCCTTC
CDR3 protein: CASSETGFYAF

clone size: few
J gene: TRBJ2-7
CDR3 length: 14
V gene: TRBV4-2
D gene: -
CDR3 DNA: TGTGCCAGCAGCCCTGCCGGGTCCTACGACGAGCAGTACTTC
CDR3 protein: CASSPAGSYDEQYF

clone size: -
J gene: TRBJ2-7
CDR3 length: 14
V gene: TRBV9
D gene: -
CDR3 DNA: TGTGCCAGCAGCGTAGAGGTAGGGATGGAGGAGCAGTACTTC
CDR3 protein: CASSVEVGMEEQYF

clone size: -
J gene: TRBJ1-1
CDR3 length: 11
V gene: TRBV20-1
D gene: -
CDR3 DNA: TGCAGTGCTCCCTACCGGACCGAAGCTTTCTTT
CDR3 protein: CSAPYRTEAFF

clone size: -
J gene: TRBJ2-5
CDR3 length: 13
V gene: TRBV5-6
D gene: -
CDR3 DNA: TGTGCCAGCAGCTCCCATGTGGTTGAGACCCAGTACTTC
CDR3 protein: CASSSHVVETQYF

clone size: few
J gene: TRBJ1-2
CDR3 length: 14
V gene: TRBV29-1
D gene: -
CDR3 DNA: TGCAGCGTTGATGAGATGGGGCGTAACTATGGCTACACCTTC
CDR3 protein: CSVDEMGRNYGYTF

clone size: few
J gene: TRBJ2-1
CDR3 length: 17
V gene: TRBV7-2
D gene: -
CDR3 DNA: TGTGCCAGCAGCTTAGGGGTCCGAAGGCCGTCCTACAATGAGCAGTTCTTC
CDR3 protein: CASSLGVRRPSYNEQFF

clone size: few
J gene: TRBJ1-2
CDR3 length: 13
V gene: TRBV10-3
D gene: -
CDR3 DNA: TGTGCCATCAGTGGAGGGACCCACTATGGCTACACCTTC
CDR3 protein: CAISGGTHYGYTF

clone size: -
J gene: TRBJ2-1
CDR3 length: 13
V gene: TRBV5-1
D gene: TRBD2
CDR3 DNA: TGCGCCAGCAATAGCGGGCGACTCGATGAGCAGTTCTTC
CDR3 protein: CASNSGRLDEQFF

clone size: -
J gene: TRBJ2-1
CDR3 length: 16
V gene: TRBV7-8
D gene: TRBD2
CDR3 DNA: TGTGCCAGCAGCTTAGGTGGGCTAGCGGGGGGTGGTGAGCAGTTCTTC
CDR3 protein: CASSLGGLAGGGEQFF

clone size: -
J gene: TRBJ2-1
CDR3 length: 15
V gene: TRBV25-1
D gene: -
CDR3 DNA: TGTGCCAGCAGTGAAGGGAGTAGCTCCTACAATGAGCAGTTCTTC
CDR3 protein: CASSEGSSSYNEQFF

clone size: -
J gene: TRBJ1-4
CDR3 length: 15
V gene: TRBV20-1
D gene: -
CDR3 DNA: TGCAGTGCTAAAGAGGCCCGCGTCGGAGGGGAAAAACTGTTTTTT
CDR3 protein: CSAKEARVGGEKLFF

clone size: -
J gene: TRBJ1-1
CDR3 length: 15
V gene: TRBV9
D gene: TRBD1
CDR3 DNA: TGTGCCAGCAGCCCAGCCGCGACAGGGGAGACTGAAGCTTTCTTT
CDR3 protein: CASSPAATGETEAFF

clone size: few
J gene: TRBJ2-5
CDR3 length: 16
V gene: TRBV4-3
D gene: TRBD2
CDR3 DNA: TGCGCCAGCAGCCAAGCTAGCGGGGGATTAAAAGAGACCCAGTACTTC
CDR3 protein: CASSQASGGLKETQYF

clone size: -
J gene: TRBJ1-1
CDR3 length: 16
V gene: TRBV7-6
D gene: -
CDR3 DNA: TGTGCCAGCAGCTTAGCGCAGTCCTTCGGGAACACTGAAGCTTTCTTT
CDR3 protein: CASSLAQSFGNTEAFF

clone size: -
J gene: TRBJ2-7
CDR3 length: 18
V gene: TRBV10-2
D gene: TRBD2
CDR3 DNA: TGCGCCAGCAGTGAGTCATTCCTACGGACTAGCAGAGCCTACGAGCAGTACTTC
CDR3 protein: CASSESFLRTSRAYEQYF

clone size: -
J gene: TRBJ1-4
CDR3 length: 15
V gene: TRBV7-9
D gene: -
CDR3 DNA: TGTGCCAGCAGCTTAAAGGACGGTGATAATGAAAAACTGTTTTTT
CDR3 protein: CASSLKDGDNEKLFF

clone size: -
J gene: TRBJ2-2
CDR3 length: 16
V gene: TRBV12-5
D gene: -
CDR3 DNA: TGTGCTAGTGGCACGGGGCAACCAGGGAACACCGGGGAGCTGTTTTTT
CDR3 protein: CASGTGQPGNTGELFF

clone size: few
J gene: TRBJ2-1
CDR3 length: 11
V gene: TRBV20-1
D gene: -
CDR3 DNA: TGCAGTGCTCCGGAGGGGTATGAGCAGTTCTTC
CDR3 protein: CSAPEGYEQFF

clone size: -
J gene: TRBJ2-3
CDR3 length: 16
V gene: TRBV20-1
D gene: TRBD2
CDR3 DNA: TGCAGTGCTCAGCGGGGGGCCTCTCCCCAGGCAGATACGCAGTATTTT
CDR3 protein: CSAQRGASPQADTQYF

clone size: -
J gene: TRBJ2-5
CDR3 length: 14
V gene: TRBV25-1
D gene: -
CDR3 DNA: TGTGCCAGCAGTGCTAGATTTCTACAAGAGACCCAGTACTTC
CDR3 protein: CASSARFLQETQYF

clone size: few
J gene: TRBJ1-2
CDR3 length: 16
V gene: TRBV6-1
D gene: TRBD1
CDR3 DNA: TGTGCCAGCAGTAAAGGACAGGGGGCGGTCGCGGATGGCTACACCTTC
CDR3 protein: CASSKGQGAVADGYTF

clone size: -
J gene: TRBJ2-3
CDR3 length: 15
V gene: TRBV7-6
D gene: -
CDR3 DNA: TGTGCCAGCAGCCTAGGCCAGGAAGCCGGCGATACGCAGTATTTT
CDR3 protein: CASSLGQEAGDTQYF

clone size: -
J gene: TRBJ2-1
CDR3 length: 13
V gene: TRBV20-1
D gene: -
CDR3 DNA: TGCAGTGCACCACAAGACTGGATCAATGAGCAGTTCTTC
CDR3 protein: CSAPQDWINEQFF

clone size: -
J gene: TRBJ2-4
CDR3 length: 14
V gene: TRBV12-3/TRBV12-4
D gene: -
CDR3 DNA: TGTGCCAGCTCAGTACAAGGCAAGAAAAACATTCAGTACTTC
CDR3 protein: CASSVQGKKNIQYF

clone size: few
J gene: TRBJ1-4
CDR3 length: 15
V gene: TRBV5-8
D gene: TRBD1
CDR3 DNA: TGTGCCAGCAGCAACATGGGACAGTATAATGAAAAACTGTTTTTT
CDR3 protein: CASSNMGQYNEKLFF

clone size: -
J gene: TRBJ2-4
CDR3 length: 16
V gene: TRBV11-3
D gene: -
CDR3 DNA: TGTGCCAGCAGCTCATCACCAGGGTTAGCCAAAAACATTCAGTACTTC
CDR3 protein: CASSSSPGLAKNIQYF

clone size: many
J gene: TRBJ2-7
CDR3 length: 16
V gene: TRBV5-6
D gene: TRBD1
CDR3 DNA: TGTGCCAGCAGCTCCGCCGGGACAGGGGGCCTCTACGAGCAGTACTTC
CDR3 protein: CASSSAGTGGLYEQYF

clone size: once
J gene: TRBJ2-3
CDR3 length: 12
V gene: TRBV20-1
D gene: TRBD2
CDR3 DNA: TGCAGTGCTAGGGTTAGCGGGACAACGCAGTATTTT
CDR3 protein: CSARVSGTTQYF

clone size: few
J gene: TRBJ2-5
CDR3 length: 15
V gene: TRBV29-1
D gene: -
CDR3 DNA: TGCAGCGTTGTGTTCACCGTCGGGGTCCAAGAGACCCAGTACTTC
CDR3 protein: CSVVFTVGVQETQYF

clone size: -
J gene: TRBJ2-5
CDR3 length: 14
V gene: TRBV12-3/TRBV12-4
D gene: -
CDR3 DNA: TGTGCCAGCAGTTTAGTCTCAGCCCAAGAGACCCAGTACTTC
CDR3 protein: CASSLVSAQETQYF

clone size: -
J gene: TRBJ2-5
CDR3 length: 16
V gene: TRBV27
D gene: TRBD1
CDR3 DNA: TGTGCCAGCAGTTTGGGGGGACAGGGGGCTTGGGAGACCCAGTACTTC
CDR3 protein: CASSLGGQGAWETQYF

clone size: -
J gene: TRBJ2-1
CDR3 length: 16
V gene: TRBV5-1
D gene: -
CDR3 DNA: TGCGCCAGCAGCTTGGGCTCGGGAGAATCCTACAATGAGCAGTTCTTC
CDR3 protein: CASSLGSGESYNEQFF

clone size: -
J gene: TRBJ1-2
CDR3 length: 13
V gene: TRBV12-3/TRBV12-4
D gene: -
CDR3 DNA: TGTGCCAGCAGTTTATTAACAGGCTATGGCTACACCTTC
CDR3 protein: CASSLLTGYGYTF

clone size: -
J gene: TRBJ1-3
CDR3 length: 17
V gene: TRBV5-1
D gene: TRBD1
CDR3 DNA: TGCGCCAGCAGTACCGGGACAGGGGATTATGCTGGAAACACCATATATTTT
CDR3 protein: CASSTGTGDYAGNTIYF

clone size: many
J gene: TRBJ1-5
CDR3 length: 16
V gene: TRBV19
D gene: -
CDR3 DNA: TGTGCCAGTAGTACCCTATTACAGGGAATCAATCAGCCCCAGCATTTT
CDR3 protein: CASSTLLQGINQPQHF

clone size: -
J gene: TRBJ2-5
CDR3 length: 15
V gene: TRBV27
D gene: TRBD2
CDR3 DNA: TGTGCCAGCAGTCCCCCGGGACTAGGAGAAGAGACCCAGTACTTC
CDR3 protein: CASSPPGLGEETQYF

clone size: few
J gene: TRBJ1-2
CDR3 length: 15
V gene: TRBV6-2/TRBV6-3
D gene: -
CDR3 DNA: TGTGCCAGCAGTGTACCCCAGGGGATCGACTATGGCTACACCTTC
CDR3 protein: CASSVPQGIDYGYTF

clone size: -
J gene: TRBJ2-1
CDR3 length: 15
V gene: TRBV7-6
D gene: -
CDR3 DNA: TGTGCCAGCAGCTTAATGGGTGACTCCTACAATGAGCAGTTCTTC
CDR3 protein: CASSLMGDSYNEQFF

clone size: few
J gene: TRBJ2-1
CDR3 length: 13
V gene: TRBV7-3
D gene: -
CDR3 DNA: TGTGCCAGCAGCACCACACCCTACAATGAGCAGTTCTTC
CDR3 protein: CASSTTPYNEQFF

clone size: few
J gene: TRBJ1-2
CDR3 length: 13
V gene: TRBV3-1
D gene: -
CDR3 DNA: TGTGCCAGCAGCCAAGGGTACAACTATGGCTACACCTTC
CDR3 protein: CASSQGYNYGYTF

clone size: -
J gene: TRBJ2-7
CDR3 length: 13
V gene: TRBV5-1
D gene: -
CDR3 DNA: TGCGCCAGCAGCTCACAACAGGGTTACGAGCAGTACTTC
CDR3 protein: CASSSQQGYEQYF

clone size: -
J gene: TRBJ2-2
CDR3 length: 17
V gene: TRBV9
D gene: -
CDR3 DNA: TGTGCCAGCAGCGGGCGTCGGACGAAATCGAACACCGGGGAGCTGTTTTTT
CDR3 protein: CASSGRRTKSNTGELFF

clone size: few
J gene: TRBJ2-2
CDR3 length: 15
V gene: TRBV12-3/TRBV12-4
D gene: -
CDR3 DNA: TGTGCCAGCAGTTGGGTAACATCGAACACCGGGGAGCTGTTTTTT
CDR3 protein: CASSWVTSNTGELFF